Listed below are T cell receptor beta chains from one sample, sequenced in a study of cytomegalovirus exposure and HLA in healthy donors. Clones were read by immunoSEQ multiplex PCR, and TCRdb kept only the in-frame ones, dropping some. The sample lists some 170,000 clones; 70% to 75% were seen once. The sequencing input was PBMCs. The receptors originated from a male donor in good health and CMV-seronegative. CDR3s include the opening cysteine and the closing phenylalanine or tryptophan. D genes are given only for firm matches. A row's size may be missing; if present it is once, few, many or a size class.

j_call	d_call	v_call	clone_size	cdr3_aa	cdr3_nt
TRBJ1-2	.	TRBV5-6	few	CASSLGQVSYGYTF	TGTGCCAGCAGCTTGGGACAGGTGTCCTATGGCTACACCTTC
TRBJ1-6	.	TRBV4-2	.	CASSQVVRGVQGSPLHF	TGTGCCAGCAGCCAAGTAGTCCGGGGCGTACAGGGATCACCCCTCCACTTT
TRBJ1-5	TRBD1	TRBV5-4	.	CASSPGTGNQPQHF	TGTGCCAGCAGCCCCGGGACAGGGAATCAGCCCCAGCATTTT
TRBJ2-5	TRBD2	TRBV9	.	CASSAHSGTSGRETQYF	TGTGCCAGCAGCGCACACTCCGGGACTAGCGGGAGAGAGACCCAGTACTTC
TRBJ2-1	TRBD2	TRBV30	few	CAWNLAGGVYNEQFF	TGTGCCTGGAATCTAGCGGGAGGGGTCTACAATGAGCAGTTCTTC
TRBJ2-4	TRBD2	TRBV7-9	.	CASSGSGKAKNIQYF	TGTGCCAGCAGCGGAAGCGGGAAGGCCAAAAACATTCAGTACTTC
TRBJ2-7	.	TRBV7-9	.	CASSPMGGDFYYEQYF	TGTGCCAGCAGCCCTATGGGCGGGGACTTTTACTACGAGCAGTACTTC
TRBJ1-1	TRBD1	TRBV5-1	few	CASSLKGGGEAFF	TGCGCCAGCAGCTTGAAAGGGGGCGGTGAAGCTTTCTTT
TRBJ2-7	.	TRBV29-1	.	CSVRLGGPGQFF	TGCAGCGTTAGACTAGGGGGCCCCGGCCAGTTTTTC
TRBJ2-1	TRBD2	TRBV25-1	.	CASSVAGGPNNEQFF	TGTGCCAGCAGCGTAGCGGGAGGGCCGAACAATGAGCAGTTCTTC
TRBJ1-3	TRBD1	TRBV18	.	CASSPAGGFGNTIYF	TGTGCCAGCTCACCAGCAGGGGGCTTTGGAAACACCATATATTTT
TRBJ2-7	TRBD2	TRBV4-1	once	CASSQVAGNSYEQYF	TGCGCCAGCAGTCAAGTAGCGGGGAACTCCTACGAGCAGTACTTC
TRBJ2-1	.	TRBV4-3	.	CASSQGAGEYNEQFF	TGCGCCAGCAGCCAAGGAGCTGGGGAGTACAATGAGCAGTTCTTC
TRBJ1-1	TRBD1	TRBV5-1	.	CASSWGQGGDEAFF	TGCGCCAGCAGCTGGGGACAGGGGGGGGATGAAGCTTTCTTT
TRBJ1-5	TRBD1	TRBV27	.	CASSTQGGGQPQHF	TGTGCCAGCAGCACCCAGGGGGGCGGTCAGCCCCAGCATTTT
TRBJ1-6	.	TRBV27	.	CASSPGSYNSPLHF	TGTGCCAGCAGTCCGGGCTCCTATAATTCACCCCTCCACTTT
TRBJ2-1	TRBD2	TRBV7-3	.	CASSLTGTSGNRQFF	TGTGCCAGCAGCTTGACCGGGACTAGCGGGAACAGGCAGTTCTTC
TRBJ2-7	.	TRBV7-3	.	CASSSKTGGEQYF	TGTGCCAGCAGCTCCAAGACAGGCGGCGAGCAGTACTTC
TRBJ2-1	TRBD2	TRBV16	.	CASSLGSGSSDEQFF	TGTGCCAGCAGCCTTGGGAGCGGGAGTTCAGATGAGCAGTTCTTC
TRBJ1-1	.	TRBV5-1	few	CASSLESSGMNTEAFF	TGCGCCAGCAGCTTGGAGTCTTCAGGGATGAACACTGAAGCTTTCTTT
TRBJ1-2	.	TRBV11-2	few	CASSLGFGSRDGYTF	TGTGCCAGCAGCTTAGGGTTCGGGAGCAGGGATGGCTACACCTTC
TRBJ2-1	.	TRBV19	.	CASTAGPSYNEQFF	TGTGCCAGTACGGCGGGCCCCTCCTACAATGAGCAGTTCTTC
TRBJ1-5	.	TRBV6-6	.	CASSYGGGRPQHF	TGTGCCAGCAGTTACGGTGGAGGTCGGCCCCAGCATTTT
TRBJ1-5	TRBD1	TRBV7-3	.	CASSLDRDQPQHF	TGTGCCAGCAGTCTGGACAGGGATCAGCCCCAGCATTTT
TRBJ1-5	TRBD1	TRBV6-4	.	CASRRPDRESNQPQHF	TGTGCCAGCAGACGGCCGGACAGGGAGAGCAATCAGCCCCAGCATTTT
TRBJ2-1	TRBD2	TRBV7-3	.	CASSLRLAGDYNEQFF	TGTGCCAGCAGCTTAAGGCTAGCGGGAGACTACAATGAGCAGTTCTTC
TRBJ1-5	.	TRBV6-6	.	CASSYPLVVDQPQHF	TGTGCCAGCAGTTACCCCTTAGTTGTAGATCAGCCCCAGCATTTT
TRBJ1-6	TRBD1	TRBV7-9	.	CASSPGDRVDSPLHF	TGTGCCAGCAGCCCAGGGGACAGGGTTGATTCACCCCTCCACTTT
TRBJ2-7	.	TRBV6-6	.	CASSYLPRDYEQYF	TGTGCCAGCAGTTACCTACCGCGGGACTACGAGCAGTACTTC
TRBJ2-7	TRBD2	TRBV28	.	CASSLSSLDGGGQYF	TGTGCCAGCAGTTTATCCTCCCTGGACGGCGGGGGGCAGTACTTC
TRBJ2-7	TRBD1	TRBV5-1	.	CASSLQGAVYF	TGCGCCAGCAGCTTGCAGGGGGCGGTGTACTTC
TRBJ1-2	.	TRBV12-5	few	CASGFHSGYGYTF	TGTGCTAGTGGTTTCCACAGTGGATATGGCTACACCTTC
TRBJ2-7	.	TRBV19	.	CASSNPDKLRDEQYF	TGTGCCAGTAGTAACCCGGACAAACTTAGAGACGAGCAGTACTTC
TRBJ2-7	TRBD2	TRBV6-5	few	CASSYSKASGRYEQYF	TGTGCCAGCAGTTACTCGAAGGCTAGCGGGAGGTACGAGCAGTACTTC
TRBJ1-2	.	TRBV5-4	few	CASSRSLQGIHGYTF	TGTGCCAGCAGCCGATCCCTTCAGGGGATCCATGGCTACACCTTC
TRBJ2-7	.	TRBV30	.	CACLGCRTRTSEQYF	TGTGCCTGCCTCGGCTGCCGGACACGGACCTCCGAGCAGTACTTC
TRBJ1-1	TRBD1	TRBV10-2	.	CASSEPRQGVMNTEAFF	TGCGCCAGCAGTGAGCCCAGACAGGGGGTAATGAACACTGAAGCTTTCTTT
TRBJ2-7	TRBD1	TRBV6-5	once	CASTGDRTYEQYF	TGTGCCAGCACTGGGGACAGAACCTACGAGCAGTACTTC
TRBJ1-6	.	TRBV7-9	few	CSSSSIVEGDSPLHF	TGTTCCAGCAGCTCTATAGTGGAAGGGGATTCACCCCTCCACTTT
TRBJ1-1	TRBD1	TRBV6-5	.	CASRMGTGNTEAFF	TGTGCCAGCAGAATGGGGACAGGGAACACTGAAGCTTTCTTT
TRBJ1-3	.	TRBV16	.	CASSSGAGNTIYF	TGTGCCAGCAGCTCCGGGGCTGGAAACACCATATATTTT
TRBJ1-1	TRBD1	TRBV9	.	CASSGSGGWNTEAFF	TGTGCCAGCAGCGGCTCAGGGGGCTGGAACACTGAAGCTTTCTTT
TRBJ2-5	TRBD2	TRBV30	.	CAWSTSGVQETQYF	TGTGCCTGGAGTACTAGCGGGGTCCAAGAGACCCAGTACTTC
TRBJ1-2	.	TRBV29-1	.	CSVAPPGGGYTF	TGCAGCGTAGCCCCACCGGGAGGAGGCTACACCTTC
TRBJ1-5	.	TRBV7-2	.	CASSLVPDNQPQHF	TGTGCCAGCAGCTTAGTTCCAGACAATCAGCCCCAGCATTTT
TRBJ1-3	TRBD1	TRBV9	.	CASSTGQGIYSGNTIYF	TGTGCCAGCAGCACCGGACAGGGCATTTACTCTGGAAACACCATATATTTT
TRBJ2-5	.	TRBV6-5	.	CASSYQIQETQYF	TGTGCCAGCAGTTACCAGATACAAGAGACCCAGTACTTC
TRBJ1-1	TRBD1	TRBV9	.	CASSDSPGTGSLGTEAFF	TGTGCCAGCAGCGATTCTCCCGGGACAGGGTCCCTCGGGACTGAAGCTTTCTTT
TRBJ1-5	TRBD1	TRBV28	.	CASRGQGGQPQHF	TGTGCCAGCAGGGGACAGGGGGGGCAGCCCCAGCATTTT
TRBJ2-6	.	TRBV10-2	.	CASIGVPGANVLTF	TGCGCCAGCATAGGGGTTCCCGGGGCCAACGTCCTGACTTTC
TRBJ2-5	.	TRBV4-3	once	CASSQNRGQETQYF	TGCGCCAGCAGCCAAAATCGGGGCCAAGAGACCCAGTACTTC
TRBJ2-1	TRBD1	TRBV30	.	CAWSRTTGGSFF	TGTGCCTGGAGTCGAACGACAGGGGGGTCGTTCTTC
TRBJ1-2	.	TRBV30	.	CAWLQGSDGYTF	TGTGCCTGGCTTCAGGGTTCTGATGGCTACACCTTC
TRBJ2-7	TRBD2	TRBV7-6	.	CASSLWAGGSYEQYF	TGTGCCAGCAGCTTATGGGCGGGAGGCTCCTACGAGCAGTACTTC
TRBJ2-5	TRBD2	TRBV30	.	CAWSPGLAGETQYF	TGTGCCTGGAGCCCGGGACTAGCGGGAGAGACCCAGTACTTC
TRBJ1-3	.	TRBV10-3	.	CAISGRGRGNTIYF	TGTGCCATCAGTGGCCGCGGGCGCGGAAACACCATATATTTT
TRBJ2-3	TRBD2	TRBV4-2	.	CASSQDRGGGGTDTQYF	TGTGCCAGCAGCCAAGATAGGGGCGGGGGGGGCACAGATACGCAGTATTTT
TRBJ1-1	TRBD1	TRBV28	.	CASSLNLGGGTEAFF	TGTGCCAGCAGTTTAAATTTAGGGGGCGGTACTGAAGCTTTCTTT
TRBJ1-1	TRBD1	TRBV9	few	CASSPEGQGEAFF	TGTGCCAGCAGCCCCGAGGGACAGGGTGAAGCTTTCTTT
TRBJ2-1	TRBD1	TRBV2	once	CASQQGDEQFF	TGTGCCAGCCAACAGGGGGATGAGCAGTTCTTC